Here is one T cell receptor (beta chain) with its context. This record belongs to a study of human T cells and chemical hapten exposure. V lost 1 base to trimming and J lost 7 bases; unmatched junction nucleotides: 6. Germline-derived CDR1 and CDR2 are MNHNY and SVGAGI (reference sequence). The CDR3 has 15 amino acids. Extraction of total RNA was performed on unfractionated whole blood. Each cDNA molecule in the library carried unique molecular identifiers. Authors' processing steps: Samples had a median of 95,638 TCRs, ranging roughly 20,000 to 750,000. Each CDR3 protein gets one entry after TCRdb re-called the 5' RACE reads with MiXCR. The authors' filters were not applied to this entry. This sample has 110,000 or so distinct CDR3 sequences; around a fifth occur once, and the top ten carry 2.8%.

This clonotype was sampled from a human donor in good health. The chain uses TRBV6-6 and TRBJ2-2; TRBD1 matches at 7 bases. Here the CDR3 reads CASSYFQGDGGELFF. The CDR3 DNA follows: TGTGCCAGCAGTTACTTCCAGGGGGACGGCGGGGAGCTGTTTTTT.